Below, one TCR beta chain is given with its context. The source of the sample is a study of blood T cell repertoires in COVID-19. Using immunoSEQ multiplex PCR, the repertoire was profiled, and TCRdb retains in-frame clones only, with some absent. The table lists approximately 330,000 clones, approximately 88% of them singletons. Germline trimming cut 5 bases from V and 2 bases from J; bases unmatched to any gene: 14. Germline values: CDR1 SGHTA, CDR2 FQGNSA. This CDR3 region has 17 residues. The chain recombines TRBV7-2 with TRBJ1-2; 7 bases are shared with TRBD1. The TCR originated in a man aged 25 to 40 with COVID-19, enrolled during active disease. Material: peripheral blood. The chain's CDR3 is CASSPVKTGTENYGYTF. CDR3 coding DNA: TGTGCCAGCAGCCCAGTAAAAACCGGGACAGAAAACTATGGCTACACCTTC. Full variable domain (outside the CDR3, taken from reference TRBV7-2 and TRBJ1-2): GAGVSQSPSNKVTEKGKDVELRCDPISGHTALYWYRQSLGQGLEFLIYFQGNSAPDKSGLPSDRFSAERTGGSVSTLTIQRTQQEDSAVYLCASSPVKTGTENYGYTFGSGTRLTVV.